The 13 T cell receptor beta chains listed next were all sequenced from one sample in a study of beta chain features in type 1 diabetes. Every bit of the isolated RNA underwent reverse transcription, so sequencing read expressed TCRB transcripts. Profiling relied on immunoSEQ multiplex PCR, and the TCRdb table lists in-frame clones only, not all of them. The sample consists of approximately 120,000 clones, roughly 40% of them appearing once. The material sequenced was stem cell memory CD4+ T cells from blood. Receptors originate from a woman younger than 35 in good health.

V is TRBV9 and J is TRBJ2-5; 7 nucleotides match TRBD2. The CDR3 spans 16 residues. The trim removed 0 bases at V and 4 bases at J, leaving 9 bases unmatched. Germline CDR1 is SGDLS and CDR2 is YYNGEE. The CDR3 loop reads CASSVGASGLGETQYF. Here the CDR3 DNA reads TGTGCCAGCAGCGTAGGAGCTAGCGGCTTAGGAGAGACCCAGTACTTC.

The chain combines TRBV4-1 with TRBJ1-1, with TRBD1 matching over 8 bases. V shed 10 bases and J 6 bases; nucleotides not matched to a gene: 10. Germline V CDR1 and CDR2: MGHRA, YSYEKL. CDR3 length equals 13 residues. CDR3 loop: CATSGQGNAEAFF. DNA of the CDR3: TGCGCCACCTCAGGACAGGGTAACGCTGAAGCTTTCTTT.

The V call is TRBV10-3, the J call TRBJ1-5; 8 bases agree with TRBD1. V dropped 4 bases and J dropped 0; count of bases not matched to a gene: 8. Looked up from germline, CDR1 is ENHRY and CDR2 is SYGVKD. The CDR3 is 17 residues long. The CDR3 protein is CAISVSTGVNSNQPQHF. In nucleotides, the CDR3 is TGTGCCATCAGTGTTTCGACAGGGGTAAATAGCAATCAGCCCCAGCATTTT.

In its sample, this clone was seen a few times. The chain joins TRBV9 to TRBJ1-4; 9 nucleotides agree with TRBD1. The germline CDR1 and CDR2 sequences are SGDLS and YYNGEE. The CDR3 consists of 15 residues. The V gene end was trimmed by 3 bases and the J gene end by 7 bases; junction bases not matched to a gene: 7. DNA of the CDR3: TGTGCCAGCAGCGCCTCCACAGGGGGCCGTGAAAAACTGTTTTTT. Its translation: CASSASTGGREKLFF.

This clone was seen more than once but under ten times. This CDR3 is CASRLGLAYEQYF. The CDR3 bases are TGTGCCAGCAGGCTCGGACTAGCCTACGAGCAGTACTTC. The rearrangement links TRBV27 to TRBJ2-7; 7 bases map to TRBD2. CDR1 and CDR2 from the germline V gene are MNHEY and SMNVEV (reference sequence). J lost 2 bases, V lost 6 bases, and 4 bases had no gene match. The CDR3 loop spans 13 amino acids.

This clone was seen only once. V and J are TRBV7-2 and TRBJ2-5; 10 nucleotides line up with TRBD2. The ends lost 5 bases at V and 4 bases at J; junction bases unmatched: 4. The CDR3 is made up of 14 amino acids. Germline loops: CDR1 SGHTA, CDR2 FQGNSA. Here the CDR3 reads CASSGRLAGETQYF. The CDR3 DNA sequence: TGTGCCAGCAGCGGGCGACTAGCGGGAGAGACCCAGTACTTC.

This clone was found many times. The chain has TRBV27 and TRBJ2-7; perhaps TRBD2 as D (5 bases). V was trimmed by 6 bases and J by 5 bases, leaving 11 bases between them. Germline V CDR1 and CDR2: MNHEY, SMNVEV (reference sequence). The CDR3 is made up of 12 amino acids. CDR3 sequence reads: CASRGSGNEQYF. CDR3 in DNA: TGTGCCAGCAGAGGTTCCGGGAACGAGCAGTACTTC.

V gene TRBV7-9 combines with J gene TRBJ2-7; 15 bases line up with TRBD2. After removal of 3 bases from V and 4 bases from J, the junction contained 10 bases not matched to a gene. The CDR3 extends over 18 amino acids. CDR1 SEHNR and CDR2 FQNEAQ come from the germline V gene (reference sequence). The CDR3 nucleotides are TGTGCCAGCAGCTTGGGGAGTGGTGGACTAGCGGGAGGGTACGAGCAGTACTTC. It yields the protein CASSLGSGGLAGGYEQYF. Full variable domain (missing parts from reference TRBV7-9 and TRBJ2-7): DTGVSQNPRHKITKRGQNVTFRCDPISEHNRLYWYRQTLGQGPEFLTYFQNEAQLEKSRLLSDRFSAERPKGSFSTLEIQRTEQGDSAMYLCASSLGSGGLAGGYEQYFGPGTRLTVT.

This chain connects TRBV7-3 to TRBJ2-7, with D tentatively TRBD2 (5 bases). Trimming cost V 2 bases and J 8 bases, with 13 bases left between them. CDR3 length equals 13 residues. Looked up from germline, CDR1 is SGHTA and CDR2 is FQGTGA. CDR3 sequence: CASSLDIRTQQYF. The CDR3 DNA reads as TGTGCCAGCAGCTTAGATATTCGGACTCAGCAGTACTTC.

This clone was recorded only once. The chain joins TRBV7-8 to TRBJ2-7; 13 bases map to TRBD2. The CDR3 contains 16 residues. The V segment lost 7 bases and the J segment 7 bases; nucleotides outside the gene matches: 13. Per the germline V gene, CDR1 is SGHVS and CDR2 is FQNEAQ. The CDR3 DNA follows: TGTGCCAGCACCCTGCGGACTAGCGGGAGATGGGGAGAGCAGTACTTC. As protein: CASTLRTSGRWGEQYF.

The chain is built from TRBV9 and TRBJ1-4, with D perhaps TRBD1 (6 bases). This CDR3 spans 15 amino acids. V lost 3 bases and J lost 5, with 14 bases in between. Per germline, CDR1 SGDLS and CDR2 YYNGEE. The CDR3 spells CASSEAGTSNEKLFF. DNA of the CDR3: TGTGCCAGCAGCGAAGCCGGGACAAGCAATGAAAAACTGTTTTTT.

The chain has TRBV5-4 and TRBJ2-1; 10 bases align to TRBD2. Germline trimming cut 2 bases from V and 7 bases from J; bases unmatched to any gene: 3. CDR3 length: 14 amino acids. Germline CDR1 SGHNT, CDR2 YYREEE (reference sequence). The DNA of the CDR3 is TGTGCCAGCAGCTTAAGCGGGAGGGCGAATGAGCAGTTCTTC. Protein product: CASSLSGRANEQFF.

This clone has a handful of counts. The V call is TRBV30, the J call TRBJ2-1; D is ambiguous. Germline CDR1 reads GTSNPN; CDR2 reads SVGIG (reference sequence). V was clipped by 5 bases and J by 6 bases, with 8 bases between them. The CDR3 contains 11 residues. Here the CDR3 reads CAWARRNEQFF. CDR3 coding DNA: TGTGCCTGGGCGCGGCGCAATGAGCAGTTCTTC.